A few counts support the clone carrying this T cell receptor (beta chain). Its matching antigen is unknown. V was pared by 0 bases and J by 4 bases, with 16 bases between. The CDR3 runs to 17 residues. Germline V gives CDR1 LNHNV, CDR2 YYDKDF (reference sequence). This sample is drawn from a study of cytomegalovirus exposure and HLA in healthy donors. Study summary: Unique TCRs numbering roughly 80 million, obtained from HLA-typed donors, made up an early data release.

PCR primers comprised 60 Vbeta and 13 Jbeta primers. Using immunoSEQ multiplex PCR, the repertoire was profiled, and TCRdb retains in-frame clones only, with some absent. The sample shows fewer than 100,000 clones, roughly 73% of them seen only once. Overall study findings and caveats: In a later analysis, an Asian-associated ancestry cluster reportedly showed fewer N-insertions than the 666-donor mean. Analysis was carried out at a later point, and it linked a missense DCLRE1C variant to TCR beta V- and J-gene trimming.

Source material: PBMCs. This TCR was sampled from a male donor in good health and CMV-seropositive. The V and J genes are TRBV15 and TRBJ1-5; D is possibly TRBD1 (5 bases). The CDR3 here is CATSRDFGGAGNQPQHF. The CDR3 coding sequence is TGTGCCACCAGCAGAGATTTTGGAGGGGCAGGGAATCAGCCCCAGCATTTT.